This TCR beta chain derives from a study of PD-1 blockade in classical Hodgkin lymphoma. Worth noting for this clone: Antigen specificity is unknown.

Germline CDR1 MNHEY, CDR2 SMNVEV (reference sequence). Trimming removed 1 base at V and 1 base at J, with 8 bases between. CDR3 size: 15 residues. The method was immunoSEQ multiplex PCR; TCRdb's version includes in-frame clones alone and lacks a portion of them. Seen here are over 20,000 clones, approximately 90% observed once, and the top ten hold nearly 2.5%. Brentuximab vedotin exposure varied among the patients, all of whom had relapsed after autologous stem cell transplantation. Study results and limitations: Baseline diversity was lower in partial responders and progressors than complete responders.

The sequencing here drew on peripheral blood mononuclear cells (PBMCs), taken at baseline. This clonotype originated in a human donor with classical Hodgkin lymphoma. The chain is built from TRBV27 and TRBJ1-5; D is perhaps TRBD1 (5 bases). The CDR3 protein is CASSLYWDSNQPQHF. The CDR3 region has the DNA TGTGCCAGCAGTTTATACTGGGACAGCAATCAGCCCCAGCATTTT.